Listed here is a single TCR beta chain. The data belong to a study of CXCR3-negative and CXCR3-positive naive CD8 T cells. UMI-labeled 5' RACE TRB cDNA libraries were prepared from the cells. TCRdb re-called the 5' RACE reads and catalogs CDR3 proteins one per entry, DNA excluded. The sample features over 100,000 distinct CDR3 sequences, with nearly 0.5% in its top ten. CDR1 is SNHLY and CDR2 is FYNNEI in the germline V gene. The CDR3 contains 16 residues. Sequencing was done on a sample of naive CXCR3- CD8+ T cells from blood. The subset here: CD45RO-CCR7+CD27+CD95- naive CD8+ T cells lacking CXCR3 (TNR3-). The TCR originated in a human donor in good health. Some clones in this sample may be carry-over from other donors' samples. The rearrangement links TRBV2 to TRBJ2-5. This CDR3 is CASSGPWVSYQETQYF.